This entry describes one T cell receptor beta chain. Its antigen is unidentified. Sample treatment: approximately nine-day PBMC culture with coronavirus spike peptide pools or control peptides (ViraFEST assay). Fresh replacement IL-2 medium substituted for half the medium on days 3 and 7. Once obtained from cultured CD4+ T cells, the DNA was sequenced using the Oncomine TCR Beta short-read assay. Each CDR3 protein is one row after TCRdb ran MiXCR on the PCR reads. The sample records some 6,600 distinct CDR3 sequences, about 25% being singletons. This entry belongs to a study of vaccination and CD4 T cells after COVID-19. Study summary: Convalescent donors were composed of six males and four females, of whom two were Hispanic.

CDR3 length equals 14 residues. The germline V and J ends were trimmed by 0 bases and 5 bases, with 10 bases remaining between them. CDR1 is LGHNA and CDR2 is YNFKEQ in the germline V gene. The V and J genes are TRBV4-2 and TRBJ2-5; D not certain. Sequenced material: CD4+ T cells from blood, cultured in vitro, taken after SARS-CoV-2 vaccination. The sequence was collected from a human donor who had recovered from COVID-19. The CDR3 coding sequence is TGTGCCAGCAGCCAAGATTTCGGGTTGGAGACCCAGTACTTC. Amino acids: CASSQDFGLETQYF.